A selection of T cell receptor beta chains follows, all from one sample in a study of T cell responses to AZD1222 COVID-19 vaccine. TCRdb's copy holds only in-frame clones and misses some; the assay was immunoSEQ multiplex PCR. The sample has around 150,000 clones, approximately 95% seen once. Source: peripheral blood, taken 28 days after the second AZD1222 dose. These receptors were taken from an adult who received the AZD1222 COVID-19 vaccine. The CDR3 runs from the conserved cysteine through the conserved F or W. The D gene is left open where the match is weak. Only some rows state a clone size, as once, few, many or a class for expanded clones.

-	TRBV5-1	TRBD1	TRBJ2-3	TGCGCCAGCAGCAGTGTAAGTGTGAGACAGGGGATCTTGGATACGCAGTATTTT	CASSSVSVRQGILDTQYF
once	TRBV4-1	-	TRBJ2-1	TGCGCCAGCAGCCAGGTTCCAGGGGCGCCCTACAATGAGCAGTTCTTC	CASSQVPGAPYNEQFF
-	TRBV21-1	-	TRBJ2-2	TGTGCCAGCAGCCTTTCTGGGAGGGGCACCGGGGAGCTGTTTTTT	CASSLSGRGTGELFF
-	TRBV5-4	-	TRBJ2-3	TGTGCCAGCAGCTTGCTTGAGACAGCGGTGACAGATACGCAGTATTTT	CASSLLETAVTDTQYF
-	TRBV2	TRBD1	TRBJ2-1	TGTGCCAGGGGTAGGGGGCGCTCCTACAATGAGCAGTTCTTC	CARGRGRSYNEQFF
-	TRBV4-2	-	TRBJ1-5	TGTGCCAGCAGCCAAGACGGGACGGGTATTAGCAATCAGCCCCAGCATTTT	CASSQDGTGISNQPQHF
-	TRBV12-5	-	TRBJ1-1	TGTGCTAGTGGTTTGGGTGGGTCCGCGAACACTGAAGCTTTCTTT	CASGLGGSANTEAFF
-	TRBV14	TRBD1	TRBJ2-5	TGTGCCAGCAGCCCTATACAGGGGGTTGAGACCCAGTACTTC	CASSPIQGVETQYF
-	TRBV27	TRBD2	TRBJ2-3	TGTGCCAGCAGTTTAGGGAGGGACCAGAATACGCAGTATTTT	CASSLGRDQNTQYF
-	TRBV15	TRBD1	TRBJ1-3	TGTGCCACCAGCAGAGGACCGACAGGGGAGGGACCTGGAAACACCATATATTTT	CATSRGPTGEGPGNTIYF
-	TRBV6-4	TRBD2	TRBJ2-2	TGTGCCAGCAGTGAATCTGAGCGGGAGACCGGGGAGCTGTTTTTT	CASSESERETGELFF
once	TRBV2	-	TRBJ1-5	TGTGCCAGCAGTGTTTGGGGACGCAATCAGCCCCAGCATTTT	CASSVWGRNQPQHF
-	TRBV5-1	-	TRBJ2-1	TGCGCCAGCAGCTTTCCGTCCTCCGGGACTGCCAATGAGCAGTTCTTC	CASSFPSSGTANEQFF
-	TRBV29-1	-	TRBJ1-2	TGCAGCGTTGAGCGTCAGGGGATGGGCTATGGCTACACCTTC	CSVERQGMGYGYTF
-	TRBV30	-	TRBJ1-5	TGTGCCTGGAGCGCCGCGAGAGATCAGCCCCAGCATTTT	CAWSAARDQPQHF
-	TRBV4-2	-	TRBJ1-1	TGTGCCAGCAGTCTAAAGATCCACCGCACTGAAGCTTTCTTT	CASSLKIHRTEAFF
-	TRBV18	-	TRBJ1-2	TGTGCCAGCTCTACACAAGGGGGCTATGGCTACACCTTC	CASSTQGGYGYTF
-	TRBV7-9	TRBD1	TRBJ2-5	TGTGCCAGTACAGGGGGCCAAGAGACCCAGTACTTC	CASTGGQETQYF
-	TRBV19	-	TRBJ2-7	TGTGCCAGTAGCCGTACCGCGTCCGGGTCTGAAGAGCAGTACTTC	CASSRTASGSEEQYF
-	TRBV30	TRBD1	TRBJ2-7	TGTGCCTGGAGTGCCACAGGGGTTGAGCAGTACTTC	CAWSATGVEQYF
-	TRBV5-3	TRBD1	TRBJ2-7	TGTGCCAGAAGACGTCCTCCCCTACTCCGGACAGGGGGACGCGACGAGCAGTACTTC	CARRRPPLLRTGGRDEQYF
-	TRBV5-4	TRBD2	TRBJ2-1	TGTGCCAGCAGCCGACAGGGGACTAGCGGGTCCTACAATGAGCAGTTCTTC	CASSRQGTSGSYNEQFF
-	TRBV2	-	TRBJ1-5	TGTGCCAGGAATCGCCCAGGCAGGGGAAGCAATCAGCCCCAGCATTTT	CARNRPGRGSNQPQHF
-	TRBV3-1/TRBV3-2	-	TRBJ1-2	TGTGCCAGCAGCCAACCACAGAGCCATGGCTACACCTTC	CASSQPQSHGYTF
-	TRBV9	-	TRBJ2-2	TGTGCCAGCAGCGTAGGATCGGGGGAGCTGTTTTTT	CASSVGSGELFF
-	TRBV27	-	TRBJ1-1	TGTGCCAGCAGTTTGGGACATAGGAACACTGAAGCTTTCTTT	CASSLGHRNTEAFF
-	TRBV12-3/TRBV12-4	-	TRBJ2-1	TGTGCCACCCAGCAGGGTGAGCAGTTCTTC	CATQQGEQFF
-	TRBV4-1	-	TRBJ2-1	TGCGCCAGCAGCCAGGGAAACATGGCCAATGAGCAGTTCTTC	CASSQGNMANEQFF
-	TRBV6-5	TRBD1	TRBJ1-6	TGTGCCAGCAGTTTGAGTCCAGGGGGGTATTCACCCCTCCACTTT	CASSLSPGGYSPLHF
-	TRBV28	TRBD1	TRBJ2-5	TGTGCCAGCAGTCTCTGGACAGGGATCGTGGGGGAGACCCAGTACTTC	CASSLWTGIVGETQYF
-	TRBV3-1/TRBV3-2	-	TRBJ2-7	TGTGCCAGCAGCCAAGATCTCCGGGGGGCCTACCACGAGCAGTACTTC	CASSQDLRGAYHEQYF
-	TRBV19	-	TRBJ1-1	TGTGCCAGTAGTATTACTGGTACGACGAACACTGAAGCTTTCTTT	CASSITGTTNTEAFF
-	TRBV4-1	-	TRBJ1-2	TGCGCCAGCAGCCCTGGATTCTATGGCTACACCTTC	CASSPGFYGYTF
few	TRBV20-1	-	TRBJ1-1	TGCAGTGCTAGAGATCGGCGAGCTTTCTTT	CSARDRRAFF
-	TRBV5-1	TRBD2	TRBJ2-6	TGCGCCAGCAGTGAGACTAGCGGGGGGGCCGCTGGGGCCAACGTCCTGACTTTC	CASSETSGGAAGANVLTF
-	TRBV7-8	-	TRBJ2-6	TGTGCCAGCACCGAAAGGGGACACGGAGCCTCTGGGGCCAACGTCCTGACTTTC	CASTERGHGASGANVLTF
-	TRBV27	-	TRBJ2-2	TGTGCCAGCAGCTTCAGCTACACCGGGGAGCTGTTTTTT	CASSFSYTGELFF
-	TRBV5-4	-	TRBJ1-1	TGTGCCAGCAGCTTGGCGGCAGACCGGGGGGAAGCTTTCTTT	CASSLAADRGEAFF
-	TRBV12-3/TRBV12-4	TRBD1	TRBJ2-7	TGTGCCAGCAGGTTGACAGGGTTCCACGAGCAGTACTTC	CASRLTGFHEQYF
-	TRBV7-9	TRBD1	TRBJ2-2	TGTGCGGCCAGGACAGGCACCGGGGAGCTGTTTTTT	CAARTGTGELFF
-	TRBV5-1	-	TRBJ2-2	TGCGCCAGCAGCTTGGTACAGGGCGCCGGGGAGCTGTTTTTT	CASSLVQGAGELFF
-	TRBV7-8	-	TRBJ1-5	TGTGCCAGCAGCTTAGGTAATGGACAAATCAATCAGCCCCAGCATTTT	CASSLGNGQINQPQHF
-	TRBV18	-	TRBJ1-4	TGTGCCAGCCAAGACAGCGCTAATGAAAAACTGTTTTTT	CASQDSANEKLFF
-	TRBV5-6	-	TRBJ1-2	TGTGCCAGCAGCTTCAGGCCCCGGGACTATGGCTACACCTTC	CASSFRPRDYGYTF
-	TRBV20-1	-	TRBJ1-1	TGCAGTGCTAGTATCGGGGGTCCGGACACTGAAGCTTTCTTT	CSASIGGPDTEAFF
-	TRBV18	TRBD1	TRBJ1-1	TGTGCCAGCTCATCCGGACAGGGTTGGGGCACTGAAGCTTTCTTT	CASSSGQGWGTEAFF
-	TRBV2	TRBD2	TRBJ2-5	TGTTCCGGGACTAGCGGGGGGATGGAGACCCAGTACTTC	CSGTSGGMETQYF
-	TRBV12-3/TRBV12-4	-	TRBJ2-2	TGTGCCAGCAGTGGGGTAACCGGGGAGCTGTTTTTT	CASSGVTGELFF
-	TRBV7-8	-	TRBJ2-7	TGTGCCAGCAGCAACACACTCATGACAGGAGCTGATCGCGAGCAGTACTTC	CASSNTLMTGADREQYF
-	TRBV19	TRBD1	TRBJ1-1	TGTGCCAGTAGTAATTTAAGGACAGGGGTAATGAACACTGAAGCTTTCTTT	CASSNLRTGVMNTEAFF
few	TRBV7-9	-	TRBJ2-3	TGTGCCAGCAGCTTAGCAACCGAGAGGCAAGAGGATTTT	CASSLATERQEDF
-	TRBV4-1	TRBD2	TRBJ2-3	TGCGCCAGCAGCGATAGAGCGGGGGCTCTCACAGATACGCAGTATTTT	CASSDRAGALTDTQYF
-	TRBV28	-	TRBJ1-2	TGTGCCAGCAGCATTACTACTGGCTACACCTTC	CASSITTGYTF
few	TRBV4-1	-	TRBJ2-1	TGCGCCAGCAGCCAAGTACAGGATGAGCAGTTCTTC	CASSQVQDEQFF
once	TRBV6-5	TRBD1	TRBJ2-1	TGTGCCAGCAGGGCACAGGGGCACAATGAGCAGTTCTTC	CASRAQGHNEQFF
-	TRBV3-1/TRBV3-2	TRBD1	TRBJ2-7	TGTGCCAGCAGCCCCGGGACAGGGGATTGGAACGAGCAGTACTTC	CASSPGTGDWNEQYF
-	TRBV5-6	-	TRBJ1-3	TGTGCCAGCAGCTTTCAGGGTTCTGGAAACACCATATATTTT	CASSFQGSGNTIYF
-	TRBV3-1/TRBV3-2	-	TRBJ1-2	TGTGCCAGCAGCCAAAGCAGCCGGAGATTAAGAGGCTACACCTTC	CASSQSSRRLRGYTF